This T cell receptor beta chain comes out of a study of T cell responses to AZD1222 COVID-19 vaccine. Background on the study: Second doses were pooled across both intervals (about 4 or about 12 weeks).

On this clone: Antigen unknown.

Sequenced by immunoSEQ multiplex PCR; TCRdb stores in-frame clones only, minus some. Counted here are about 170,000 clones, 90% occurring once; the ten biggest clones make up roughly 3.1%. Overall study findings and caveats: Clonal diversity was possibly underestimated, and the donors were mostly white British, with more females. CD4 TCRs covered the whole spike, strongest at regions 160-218 and 743-854. At baseline, seropositivity was found in only a handful of AZD1222 recipients.

This sample comprised peripheral blood, obtained on day 0 of AZD1222 vaccination. The clonotype comes from an adult in good health.

The CDR3 here is CASSSSGMNTEAFF. The CDR3 DNA follows: TGCGCCAGCAGCAGCTCAGGGATGAACACTGAAGCTTTCTTT. The chain recombines TRBV5-1 with TRBJ1-1; tentatively, D is TRBD1 (5 bases). Germline V gene data show CDR1 as SGHRS and CDR2 as YFSETQ. The CDR3 spans 14 residues. V dropped 4 bases and J dropped 0 bases, with 10 bases sitting between them.